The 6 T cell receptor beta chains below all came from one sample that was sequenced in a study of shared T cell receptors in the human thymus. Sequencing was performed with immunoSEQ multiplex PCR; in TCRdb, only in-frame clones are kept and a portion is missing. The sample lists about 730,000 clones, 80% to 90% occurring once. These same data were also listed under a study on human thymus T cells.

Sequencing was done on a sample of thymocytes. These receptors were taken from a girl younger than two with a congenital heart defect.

The CDR3 DNA is TGTGCCAGCAGCCCAGGGACAGCAAGGGAGACCCAGTACTTC. Translated, it gives CASSPGTARETQYF. V gene TRBV2 combines with J gene TRBJ2-5, with 7 bases aligning to TRBD1. V gave up 6 bases and J gave up 5 bases; unmatched junction bases: 9. Germline V gene lookup returns CDR1 SNHLY and CDR2 FYNNEI. This CDR3 has 14 residues.

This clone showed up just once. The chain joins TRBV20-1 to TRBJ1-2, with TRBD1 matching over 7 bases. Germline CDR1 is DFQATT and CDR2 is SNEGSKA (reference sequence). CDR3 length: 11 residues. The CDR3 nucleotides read TGCAGAACGACAGGGCCCTATGGCTACACCTTC. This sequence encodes CRTTGPYGYTF.

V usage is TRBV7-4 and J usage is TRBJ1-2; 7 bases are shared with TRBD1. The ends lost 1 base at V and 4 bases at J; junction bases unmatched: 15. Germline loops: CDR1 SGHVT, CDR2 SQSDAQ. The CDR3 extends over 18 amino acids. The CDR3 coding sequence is TGTGCCAGCAGCTTAGGAGGAGAACAGGGGAGAAATTCCTATGGCTACACCTTC. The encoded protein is CASSLGGEQGRNSYGYTF. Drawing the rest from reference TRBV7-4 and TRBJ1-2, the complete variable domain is GAGVSQSPRYKVAKRGRDVALRCDSISGHVTLYWYRQTLGQGSEVLTYSQSDAQRDKSGRPSGRFSAERPERSVSTLKIQRTEQGDSAVYLCASSLGGEQGRNSYGYTFGSGTRLTVV.

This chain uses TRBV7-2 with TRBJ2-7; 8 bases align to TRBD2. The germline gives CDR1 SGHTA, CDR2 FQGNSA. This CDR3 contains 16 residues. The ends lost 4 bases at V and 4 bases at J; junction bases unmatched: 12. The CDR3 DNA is TGTGCCAGCAGCTCCCCAAGCGGGGGAGTTGAATACGAGCAGTACTTC. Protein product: CASSSPSGGVEYEQYF.

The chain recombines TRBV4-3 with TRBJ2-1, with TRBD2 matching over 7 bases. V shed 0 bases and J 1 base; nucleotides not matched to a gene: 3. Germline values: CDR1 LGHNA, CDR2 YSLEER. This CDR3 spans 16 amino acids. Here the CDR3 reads CASSQEQGGSYNEQFF. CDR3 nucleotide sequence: TGCGCCAGCAGCCAAGAGCAGGGAGGGTCCTACAATGAGCAGTTCTTC.

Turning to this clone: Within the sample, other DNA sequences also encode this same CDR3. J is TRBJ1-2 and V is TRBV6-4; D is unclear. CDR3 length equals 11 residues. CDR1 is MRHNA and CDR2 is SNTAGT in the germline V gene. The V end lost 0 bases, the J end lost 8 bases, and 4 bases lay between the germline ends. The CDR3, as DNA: TGTGCCAGCAGTGACTCGAGAGGCTACACCTTC. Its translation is CASSDSRGYTF.